The sequence of this T cell receptor beta chain was determined in a study of shared clonotypes between healthy human individuals. Donors were healthy HIV-negative adults without recent acute infections or vaccinations. Only Caucasian adults living in Nashville, Tennessee served as donors. Some clones are missing from TCRdb's copy, which holds only in-frame ones; the method was immunoSEQ multiplex PCR. The sample comprises about 1.5 million clones, 95% to 99% of which are singletons, and less than 0.55% rests with the top ten. The sequenced sample consisted of naive CD4+ T cells sorted from blood. The subset is: CD45RA+ positively selected. The TCR was taken from a young man in good health.

The CDR3 here is CSVARGPDYEQYF. The DNA of the CDR3 is TGCAGCGTTGCTCGCGGACCGGACTACGAGCAGTACTTC. V and J are TRBV29-1 and TRBJ2-7; D uncertain. Germline assignment: CDR1 SQVTM and CDR2 ANQGSEA. V was trimmed by 4 bases and J by 3 bases, leaving 13 bases between them. The length of the CDR3 is 13 residues.